These 32 T cell receptor beta chains were sequenced from one sample in a study of preoperative IRX-2 immunotherapy in early breast cancer. The treatment here: preoperative locoregional IRX-2 cytokine immunotherapy. The table came from immunoSEQ multiplex PCR; TCRdb's copy has only in-frame clones and leaves some out. The data contain 40,000 to 50,000 clones, 77% of them singletons. Sequencing used tumor tissue, obtained after IRX-2 immunotherapy. All receptors come from a human donor with breast cancer.

In its sample, this clone was seen a few times. The rearrangement uses TRBV7-1 and TRBJ2-7; tentative D call: TRBD2 (6 bases). TRBV7-1 is sorted into the ORF group, with uncertain function. The CDR3 length is 14 residues. Trimming removed 4 bases from V and 2 bases from J, with 12 bases in between. Here the CDR3 reads CASSFSLATYEQYF. The CDR3 coding sequence is TGTGCCAGCAGCTTCTCTCTAGCGACCTACGAGCAGTACTTC.

The chain combines TRBV6-8 with TRBJ2-3; perhaps TRBD2 as D (5 bases). Germline V gives CDR1 MNHGY, CDR2 SAAAGT. The V gene lost 6 bases and the J gene lost 5 bases, with 21 bases spanning the gap. The CDR3 length is 16 residues. The CDR3 nucleotides are TGTGCCAGCAGCCGAGTGGCTAGCCCATCAGGAGATACGCAGTATTTT. Translating gives CASSRVASPSGDTQYF.

The chain uses TRBV19 and TRBJ1-6, with D hard to call. The CDR3 loop spans 11 amino acids. Per germline, CDR1 LNHDA and CDR2 SQIVND (reference sequence). Trimming pared 11 bases from V and 11 bases from J, leaving 13 bases between. The CDR3 sequence: CAPQDGPPLHF. For the CDR3, the DNA is TGTGCCCCTCAGGACGGTCCACCCCTCCACTTT.

The V call is TRBV19, the J call TRBJ2-2, with D tentatively TRBD1 (5 bases). CDR3 length equals 12 residues. The V gene lost 11 bases and the J gene lost 8 bases, with 15 bases spanning the gap. Germline V gene lookup returns CDR1 LNHDA and CDR2 SQIVND (reference sequence). In DNA, the CDR3 is TGTGCCTCGTCGCCCCGACAGGGGGAGCTGTTTTTT. This sequence encodes CASSPRQGELFF.

The V gene is TRBV6-8, the J gene TRBJ2-7; 13 nucleotides agree with TRBD2. The V gene end was trimmed by 10 bases and the J gene end by 6 bases; junction bases not matched to a gene: 12. CDR3 size: 15 residues. Germline V gene sequence: CDR1 MNHGY, CDR2 SAAAGT. The CDR3: CAIRTSGSLESEQYF. The CDR3 DNA follows: TGTGCCATCCGGACTAGCGGGAGTTTAGAATCCGAGCAGTACTTC.

The chain combines TRBV6-8 with TRBJ1-6; the match to TRBD1 covers 8 bases. This CDR3 has 14 residues. The V gene end was trimmed by 5 bases and the J gene end by 8 bases; junction bases not matched to a gene: 5. The V gene's germline CDR1 is MNHGY and CDR2 SAAAGT. In nucleotides, the CDR3 is TGTGCCAGCAGTCCCGACAGGGGAGATTCACCCCTCCACTTT. Amino acids: CASSPDRGDSPLHF.

The chain carries TRBV6-8 and TRBJ2-2; D is uncertain. This CDR3 region has 13 residues. Germline CDR1 MNHGY, CDR2 SAAAGT. Trimming cost V 7 bases and J 1 base, with 7 bases left between them. CDR3 amino acids: CASTVQNTGELFF. In nucleotides, the CDR3 is TGTGCCAGCACGGTCCAGAACACCGGGGAGCTGTTTTTT.

V is TRBV5-1 and J is TRBJ1-2, with a weak D call TRBD1 (6 bases). CDR3 length equals 14 residues. V was trimmed by 5 bases and J by 1 base, leaving 12 bases between them. From germline, CDR1 is SGHRS and CDR2 YFSETQ. CDR3 DNA: TGCGCCAGCAGAACAGGGAACCTTAACTATGGCTACACCTTC. This sequence encodes CASRTGNLNYGYTF.

The sample holds a few counts of this clone. The chain combines TRBV11-3 with TRBJ2-7; 7 bases match TRBD2. J gave up 2 bases and V 3 bases, and 7 bases lay outside the gene matches. This CDR3 comprises 15 residues. In germline, CDR1 is SGHNT, CDR2 YENEEA. The CDR3, as DNA: TGTGCCAGCAGCTTGTGGGGGACTACCCCCTACGAGCAGTACTTC. Its translation is CASSLWGTTPYEQYF.

J is TRBJ2-3 and V is TRBV11-3; tentative D call: TRBD2 (5 bases). Trimming removed 3 bases at V and 0 bases at J, with 13 bases between. The CDR3 runs to 16 residues. Germline loops: CDR1 SGHNT, CDR2 YENEEA. CDR3 nucleotide sequence: TGTGCCAGCAGCTTGCGAGGGCCGGTCAGCACAGATACGCAGTATTTT. Translating it yields CASSLRGPVSTDTQYF.

The chain employs TRBV19 and TRBJ2-3; D gene unclear. The V gene's germline CDR1 is LNHDA and CDR2 SQIVND (reference sequence). V dropped 3 bases and J dropped 3 bases, with 13 bases sitting between them. The CDR3 loop spans 15 amino acids. The CDR3 DNA is TGTGCCAGTAGTATTCCCGCCTTAGGGACAGATACGCAGTATTTT. Its translation: CASSIPALGTDTQYF.

This clone was counted between two and nine times. This chain uses TRBV28 with TRBJ1-5; 7 bases match TRBD1. The length of the CDR3 is 14 residues. The trim removed 6 bases at V and 4 bases at J, leaving 6 bases unmatched. Per germline, CDR1 MDHEN and CDR2 SYDVKM. CDR3 residues: CASRRQGGNQPQHF. The DNA of the CDR3 is TGTGCCAGCAGGAGACAGGGAGGGAATCAGCCCCAGCATTTT.

This sequence joins TRBV12-5 and TRBJ1-1, with D perhaps TRBD1 (6 bases). V was cut by 0 bases and J by 4 bases, with 15 bases left in between. CDR1 is LGHNT and CDR2 is FRNRAP in the germline V gene. CDR3 length: 16 residues. The CDR3 loop is CASGLVELGTITEAFF. The CDR3 bases are TGTGCTAGTGGTTTGGTAGAGTTAGGGACAATCACTGAAGCTTTCTTT.

V usage is TRBV7-7 and J usage is TRBJ2-5; D is possibly TRBD2 (6 bases). This CDR3 is 16 amino acids long. Per germline, CDR1 SSHAT and CDR2 FNYEAQ (reference sequence). With 5 bases removed from V and 5 bases from J, the gap between germline ends came to 21 bases. CDR3 residues: CASSPRGTPGGETQYF. The CDR3 DNA reads TGTGCCAGCAGCCCCCGGGGCACGCCCGGAGGGGAGACCCAGTACTTC.

A word on this clone: The junction shows a germline mismatch at one end, possibly a read error. The chain joins TRBV15 to TRBJ2-1; no reliable D call. This CDR3 region has 15 residues. Germline values: CDR1 LNHNV, CDR2 YYDKDF (reference sequence). CDR3 DNA sequence: TGTGCCAGCAGCTTAGGTCTCCTCTACGACAATGAGCAGTTCTTC. This sequence encodes CASSLGLLYDNEQFF.

The rearrangement uses TRBV6-8 and TRBJ1-3; 9 nucleotides agree with TRBD1. Germline CDR1 MNHGY, CDR2 SAAAGT. V trimming: 10 bases; J trimming: 7 bases; junction bases outside the gene matches: 8. There are 13 residues in the CDR3. The DNA of the CDR3 is TGTGCCATCACACCACAGGGGGCTAACACCATATATTTT. This codes for CAITPQGANTIYF.

The V and J genes are TRBV5-1 and TRBJ1-1; 9 bases are shared with TRBD1. The CDR3 has 17 residues. V trimming: 4 bases; J trimming: 5 bases; junction bases outside the gene matches: 15. CDR1 SGHRS and CDR2 YFSETQ come from the germline V gene. For the CDR3, the DNA is TGCGCCAGCAGCCCTAACCTACAGGGGGCGATGGGGACTGAAGCTTTCTTT. Its translation: CASSPNLQGAMGTEAFF. The full variable domain, its missing parts supplied by reference TRBV5-1 and TRBJ1-1, is KAGVTQTPRYLIKTRGQQVTLSCSPISGHRSVSWYQQTPGQGLQFLFEYFSETQRNKGNFPGRFSGRQFSNSRSEMNVSTLELGDSALYLCASSPNLQGAMGTEAFFGQGTRLTVV.

The CDR3 spells CASGREAGALYGYTF. CDR3 nucleotides: TGTGCTAGTGGCCGGGAGGCAGGGGCCCTCTATGGCTACACCTTC. The J gene is TRBJ1-2, the V gene TRBV12-5; D perhaps matches TRBD1 (6 bases). Germline V lookup: CDR1 LGHNT, CDR2 FRNRAP. CDR3 length: 15 amino acids. V was pared by 6 bases and J by 4 bases, with 18 bases between. Using reference TRBV12-5 and TRBJ1-2 for the parts outside the CDR3, the full variable domain is DARVTQTPRHKVTEMGQEVTMRCQPILGHNTVFWYRQTMMQGLELLAYFRNRAPLDDSGMPKDRFSAEMPDATLATLKIQPSEPRDSAVYFCASGREAGALYGYTFGSGTRLTVV.

J is TRBJ2-1 and V is TRBV6-8; D not resolved. Trimming took 4 bases from V and 6 from J, leaving 10 bases between them. CDR3 length: 13 residues. Germline assignment: CDR1 MNHGY and CDR2 SAAAGT. The CDR3, as DNA: TGTGCCAGCAGTTCCTTAGGGTTCAATGAGCAGTTCTTC. Translating it yields CASSSLGFNEQFF.

For the CDR3, the DNA is TGTGCCTACACCGGGACAGGGTCGTACAATGAGCAGTTCTTC. It yields the protein CAYTGTGSYNEQFF. The V call is TRBV30, the J call TRBJ2-1; 9 nucleotides match TRBD1. Germline trimming cut 7 bases from V and 4 bases from J; bases unmatched to any gene: 8. The CDR3 is 14 amino acids. Germline loops: CDR1 GTSNPN, CDR2 SVGIG (reference sequence). Looking up the rest from reference TRBV30 and TRBJ2-1 gives the full variable domain: SQTIHQWPATLVQPVGSPLSLECTVEGTSNPNLYWYRQAAGRGLQLLFYSVGIGQISSEVPQNLSASRPQDRQFILSSKKLLLSDSGFYLCAYTGTGSYNEQFFGPGTRLTVL.

This clone was seen a single time. The rearrangement uses TRBV5-1 and TRBJ1-1, with TRBD1 as a possible D gene (5 bases). The CDR3 is 16 residues long. The V end was cut by 0 bases, the J end by 3 bases, with 15 bases between. CDR1 is SGHRS, CDR2 YFSETQ, per germline. CDR3 coding DNA: TGCGCCAGCAGCTTGGGCCTTGGGGGTGGGGACACTGAAGCTTTCTTT. This sequence encodes CASSLGLGGGDTEAFF.

The chain has TRBV28 and TRBJ1-2, with a weak D call TRBD1 (5 bases). Germline-derived CDR1 and CDR2 are MDHEN and SYDVKM. The CDR3 loop spans 14 amino acids. V was shortened by 1 base and J by 2 bases, with 8 bases between the two germline ends. The CDR3 bases are TGTGCCAGCAGTTTATTTAAGGGGAACTATGGCTACACCTTC. Protein: CASSLFKGNYGYTF.

This chain uses TRBV5-1 with TRBJ2-1; 12 bases map to TRBD1. The CDR3 runs to 14 residues. Germline CDR1 reads SGHRS; CDR2 reads YFSETQ. Unmatched junction bases numbered 4, after V lost 4 bases and J lost 8 bases. CDR3 residues: CASSPGTGGDEQFF. DNA of the CDR3: TGCGCCAGCAGCCCCGGGACAGGGGGCGATGAGCAGTTCTTC. Full variable domain (remainder filled in from reference TRBV5-1 and TRBJ2-1): KAGVTQTPRYLIKTRGQQVTLSCSPISGHRSVSWYQQTPGQGLQFLFEYFSETQRNKGNFPGRFSGRQFSNSRSEMNVSTLELGDSALYLCASSPGTGGDEQFFGPGTRLTVL.

The chain couples TRBV15 to TRBJ1-2, with 8 bases lining up with TRBD1. The CDR3 length is 14 residues. The junction had 1 base not matched to a gene; V was cut back by 4 bases and J by 0 bases. From germline, CDR1 is LNHNV and CDR2 YYDKDF (reference sequence). As DNA, the CDR3 is TGTGCCACCAGCAAGGACAGGGCTAACTATGGCTACACCTTC. Translated: CATSKDRANYGYTF.

This rearrangement joins TRBV28 to TRBJ2-7; no definite D call. This CDR3 region has 13 residues. Germline CDR1 reads MDHEN; CDR2 reads SYDVKM. The V end was cut by 7 bases, the J end by 1 base, with 11 bases between. The CDR3 bases are TGTGCCAGCACCTCCGCGCCTTCCTACGAGCAGTACTTC. This sequence encodes CASTSAPSYEQYF.

The sample holds one count of this clone. V and J are TRBV5-1 and TRBJ1-6; D call uncertain. The germline V and J ends were trimmed by 0 bases and 0 bases, with 7 bases remaining between them. The CDR3 contains 16 residues. Looked up from germline, CDR1 is SGHRS and CDR2 is YFSETQ. CDR3 sequence: CASSLGVSSYNSPLHF. DNA for the CDR3: TGCGCCAGCAGCTTGGGAGTGAGCTCCTATAATTCACCCCTCCACTTT.

This chain uses TRBV25-1 with TRBJ2-5; perhaps TRBD2 as D (6 bases). Germline assignment: CDR1 MGHDK and CDR2 SYGVNS. V was trimmed by 2 bases and J by 5 bases, leaving 15 bases between them. The CDR3 covers 15 residues. For the CDR3, the DNA is TGTGCCAGCAGTGAACCCCCGTTTGGGGGGGAGACCCAGTACTTC. This sequence encodes CASSEPPFGGETQYF.

V and J are TRBV9 and TRBJ2-7; perhaps TRBD2 as D (7 bases). V was pared by 5 bases and J by 5 bases, with 14 bases between. The CDR3 runs 13 residues. The germline gives CDR1 SGDLS, CDR2 YYNGEE. Here the CDR3 reads CASRRGAWDEQYF. The CDR3 DNA sequence: TGTGCCAGCAGACGGGGGGCCTGGGACGAGCAGTACTTC.

The genes are TRBV29-1 and TRBJ2-1; 9 nucleotides agree with TRBD1. CDR1 and CDR2 from the germline V gene are SQVTM and ANQGSEA. V trimming: 8 bases; J trimming: 10 bases; junction bases outside the gene matches: 24. The CDR3 contains 17 residues. The CDR3 loop is CSSQRDRVGRGLGEQFF. Here the CDR3 DNA reads TGCAGCTCCCAGCGGGACAGGGTTGGGCGGGGCCTAGGGGAGCAGTTCTTC.

This chain joins TRBV6-8 and TRBJ2-7; D tentatively fits TRBD1 or TRBD2 (6 bases each). The germline V and J ends were trimmed by 5 bases and 3 bases, with 14 bases remaining between them. Germline loops: CDR1 MNHGY, CDR2 SAAAGT. CDR3 length: 14 amino acids. CDR3: CASSTSGAVYEQYF. In DNA, the CDR3 is TGTGCCAGCAGTACCTCGGGGGCCGTCTACGAGCAGTACTTC.

V and J are TRBV7-1 and TRBJ1-4; 8 bases are shared with TRBD1. TRBV7-1 is flagged as an ORF with uncertain function. Trimming removed 5 bases from V and 7 bases from J; junction bases left unmatched: 6. CDR3 length: 14 amino acids. The CDR3 spells CASSPTGVVEKLFF. DNA of the CDR3: TGTGCCAGCAGCCCGACAGGGGTTGTTGAAAAACTGTTTTTT.

This chain joins TRBV7-1 and TRBJ2-7, with 10 bases aligning to TRBD1. TRBV7-1 is an ORF, with its function uncertain. The CDR3 is made up of 14 amino acids. V gave up 9 bases and J gave up 5 bases; unmatched junction bases: 10. Here the CDR3 DNA reads TGTGCCAGAAGCGGGACAGGGGTAGTTCACGAGCAGTACTTC. Encoded protein: CARSGTGVVHEQYF.